This T cell receptor (beta chain) is from a study of regulatory T cells in long-lasting Graves disease. This CDR3 comprises 14 residues. The V gene lost 3 bases and the J gene lost 0 bases, with 11 bases spanning the gap. Germline-derived CDR1 and CDR2 are GTSNPN and SVGIG (reference sequence). Arm-PCR with iRepertoire HTBI primers amplified the CDR3 regions for these TCR beta libraries. Under the authors' procedure: Gene usage covered around 62 TRBV and 14 to 15 TRBJ segments. Using its own MiXCR run on the multiplex PCR reads, TCRdb lists one record per CDR3 protein. TCRdb, not the original authors, processed these V and J calls. The table includes 500,000 to 700,000 distinct CDR3 sequences, 25% to 35% detected once. This clonotype was recorded a few times. Its antigen is not identified. Described time point: persistent/refractory GD, antithyroid drugs over 5 years with positive TRAb. The TCR library was made from RNA extracted from PBMCs. Roughly 9 milliliters of peripheral blood went into EDTA tubes.

Findings and limits, study-wide: The analysis examined peripheral blood only and excluded thyroid tissue.

The sequenced sample was peripheral blood mononuclear cells (PBMCs), obtained when the disease was refractory, from a patient treated with antithyroid drugs. This sequence was found in a female donor with Graves disease. This chain joins TRBV30 and TRBJ1-1, with no clear D. CDR3 nucleotide sequence: TGTGCCTGGAGGCGTGAGAGCCTGAACACTGAAGCTTTCTTT. Translation gives CAWRRESLNTEAFF.